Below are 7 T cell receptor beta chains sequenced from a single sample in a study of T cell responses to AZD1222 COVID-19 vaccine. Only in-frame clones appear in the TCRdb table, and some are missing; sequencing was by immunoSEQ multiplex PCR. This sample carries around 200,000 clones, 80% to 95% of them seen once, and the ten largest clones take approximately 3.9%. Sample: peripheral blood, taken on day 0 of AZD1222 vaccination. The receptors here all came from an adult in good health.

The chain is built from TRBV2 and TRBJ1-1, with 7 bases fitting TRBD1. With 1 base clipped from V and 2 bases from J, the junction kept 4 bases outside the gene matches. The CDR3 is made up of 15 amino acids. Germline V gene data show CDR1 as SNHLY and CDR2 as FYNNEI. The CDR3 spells CASSEEGAGNTEAFF. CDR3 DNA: TGTGCCAGCAGTGAAGAGGGGGCAGGAAACACTGAAGCTTTCTTT.

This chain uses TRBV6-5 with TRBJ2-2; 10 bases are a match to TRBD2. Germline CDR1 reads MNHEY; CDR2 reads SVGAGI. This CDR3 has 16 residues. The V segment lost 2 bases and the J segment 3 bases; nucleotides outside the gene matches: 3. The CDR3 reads CASSYEAGGDTGELFF. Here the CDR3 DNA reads TGTGCCAGCAGTTACGAAGCGGGAGGGGACACCGGGGAGCTGTTTTTT.

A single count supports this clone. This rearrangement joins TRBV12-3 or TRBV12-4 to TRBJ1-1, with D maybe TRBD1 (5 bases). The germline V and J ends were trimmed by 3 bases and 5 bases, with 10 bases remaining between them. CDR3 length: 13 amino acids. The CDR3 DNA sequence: TGTGCCAGCAGTTTGTGGACACCAACTGAAGCTTTCTTT. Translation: CASSLWTPTEAFF.

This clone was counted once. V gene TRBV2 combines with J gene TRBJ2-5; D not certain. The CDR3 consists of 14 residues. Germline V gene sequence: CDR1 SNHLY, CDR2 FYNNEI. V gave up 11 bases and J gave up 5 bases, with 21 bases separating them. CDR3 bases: TGTGCCGTATCCCTCATGGCCCTCGGGGAGACCCAGTACTTC. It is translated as CAVSLMALGETQYF.

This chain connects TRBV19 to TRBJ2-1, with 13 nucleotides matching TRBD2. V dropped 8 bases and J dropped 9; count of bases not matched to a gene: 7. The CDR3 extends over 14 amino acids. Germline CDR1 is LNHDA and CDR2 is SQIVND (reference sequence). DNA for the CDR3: TGTGCCAGTTCCACTAGCGGGAGGGGCGGTGAGCAGTTCTTC. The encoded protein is CASSTSGRGGEQFF.

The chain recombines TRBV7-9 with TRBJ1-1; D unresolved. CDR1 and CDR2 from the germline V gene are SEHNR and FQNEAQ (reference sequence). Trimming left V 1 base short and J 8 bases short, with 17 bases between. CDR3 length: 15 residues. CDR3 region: CASSLDMGAHAEAFF. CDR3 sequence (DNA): TGTGCCAGCAGCTTAGACATGGGCGCCCACGCGGAAGCTTTCTTT.

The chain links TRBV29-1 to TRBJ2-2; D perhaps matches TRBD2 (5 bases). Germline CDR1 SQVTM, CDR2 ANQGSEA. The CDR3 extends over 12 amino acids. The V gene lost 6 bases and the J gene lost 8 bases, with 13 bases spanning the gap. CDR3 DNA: TGCAGCGTACACGGAGGCGGGGGGGAGCTGTTTTTT. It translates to CSVHGGGGELFF.